This T cell receptor beta chain was sequenced for a study of identical twins. Broader study findings: Where beta out-of-frame sequences were concerned, excess twin sharing was weaker. High-abundance cord blood beta clonotypes had fewer insertions; memory repertoires showed none.

A universal primer site was added by template switching, and unique molecular identifiers were carried by the cDNA. MiXCR, applied by TCRdb to the 5' RACE reads, yields one record per CDR3 protein. The table has about 660,000 distinct CDR3 sequences, roughly 8% seen once. Ten or more counts support this clonotype. Its antigen is not known. The CDR3 runs 13 residues. V lost 6 bases and J lost 4, with 10 bases in between. The same sample was also studied in work on yellow fever vaccine responses in identical twins.

The gene calls are TRBV12-3 or TRBV12-4 and TRBJ2-1; D call uncertain. The clonotype comes from a woman younger than 35 in good health. Sequencing input: PBMCs. CDR3 sequence: CASRGSSYNEQFF. The CDR3 DNA reads TGTGCCAGCAGGGGCAGTTCGTACAATGAGCAGTTCTTC.